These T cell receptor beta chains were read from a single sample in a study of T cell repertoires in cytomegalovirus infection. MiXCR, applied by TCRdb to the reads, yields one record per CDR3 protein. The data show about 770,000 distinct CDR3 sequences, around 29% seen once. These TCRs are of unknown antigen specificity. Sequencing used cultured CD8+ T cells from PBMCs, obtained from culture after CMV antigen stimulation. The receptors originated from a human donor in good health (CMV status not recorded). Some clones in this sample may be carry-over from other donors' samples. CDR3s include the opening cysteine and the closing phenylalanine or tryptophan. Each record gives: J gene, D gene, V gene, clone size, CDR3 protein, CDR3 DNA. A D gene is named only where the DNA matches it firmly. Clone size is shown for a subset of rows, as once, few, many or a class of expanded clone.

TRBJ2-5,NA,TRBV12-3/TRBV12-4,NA,CASSSRDDLPQETQYF,TGTGCCAGCAGTTCGCGGGACGACCTACCCCAAGAGACCCAGTACTTC
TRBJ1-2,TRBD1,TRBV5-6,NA,CASSPGTGPSNYGYTF,TGTGCCAGCAGCCCCGGGACAGGACCTTCAAACTATGGCTACACCTTC
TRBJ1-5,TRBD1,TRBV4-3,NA,CTSSPGQGMEPQHF,TGCACCAGCAGCCCGGGACAGGGGATGGAGCCCCAGCATTTT
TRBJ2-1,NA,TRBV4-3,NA,CASSQDPRGGYEQFF,TGCGCCAGCAGCCAAGATCCGAGAGGGGGGTATGAGCAGTTCTTC
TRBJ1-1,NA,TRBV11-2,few,CASSLRLPNRDTEAFF,TGTGCCAGCAGCTTACGCCTCCCCAACAGGGACACTGAAGCTTTCTTT
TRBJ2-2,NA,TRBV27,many,CASSLGPLATNTGELFF,TGTGCCAGCAGTTTAGGTCCCCTAGCCACAAACACCGGGGAGCTGTTTTTT
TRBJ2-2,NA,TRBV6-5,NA,CASSYSMGSTNTGELFF,TGTGCCAGCAGTTACTCGATGGGGTCAACGAACACCGGGGAGCTGTTTTTT
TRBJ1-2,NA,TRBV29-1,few,CSVEARDGYTF,TGCAGCGTTGAAGCCAGAGATGGCTACACCTTC
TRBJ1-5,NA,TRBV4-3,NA,CASSLQDPGSNQPQHF,TGCGCCAGCAGCCTCCAAGACCCGGGGAGCAATCAGCCCCAGCATTTT
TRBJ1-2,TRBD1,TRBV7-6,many,CASSLRATGVNYGYTF,TGTGCCAGCAGCCTACGTGCTACAGGGGTTAACTATGGCTACACCTTC
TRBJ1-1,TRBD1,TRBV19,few,CASSIPGGETEAFF,TGTGCCAGTAGTATCCCAGGGGGCGAGACTGAAGCTTTCTTT
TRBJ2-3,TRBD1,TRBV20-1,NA,CSARDAGTGELDTQYF,TGCAGTGCTAGAGATGCCGGGACAGGGGAACTTGATACGCAGTATTTT
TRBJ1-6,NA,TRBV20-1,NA,CSARVPPVSYNSPLHF,TGCAGTGCTAGAGTCCCCCCAGTCTCCTATAATTCACCCCTCCACTTT
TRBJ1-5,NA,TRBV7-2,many,CASSLGVGQPQHF,TGTGCCAGCAGCTTAGGAGTAGGACAGCCCCAGCATTTT
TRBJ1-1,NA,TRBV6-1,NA,CANEGRSGAEAFF,TGTGCCAACGAGGGTAGGTCCGGCGCTGAAGCTTTCTTT
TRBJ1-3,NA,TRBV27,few,CASSLDSPGDSGNTIYF,TGTGCCAGCAGTTTAGACTCCCCAGGGGATTCTGGAAACACCATATATTTT
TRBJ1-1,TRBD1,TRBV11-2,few,CASSSHRLTGLNTEAFF,TGTGCCAGCAGCTCCCATCGTCTGACAGGGCTGAACACTGAAGCTTTCTTT
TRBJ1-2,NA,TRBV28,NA,CASSLRGTVVIYGYTF,TGTGCCAGCAGTCTCCGAGGCACAGTGGTCATCTATGGCTACACCTTC
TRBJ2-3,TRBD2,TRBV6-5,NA,CASSYSGTSGGPSTDTQYF,TGTGCCAGCAGTTACTCGGGGACTAGCGGGGGCCCTAGCACAGATACGCAGTATTTT
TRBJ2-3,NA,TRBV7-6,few,CASSLVVSDSTDTQYF,TGTGCCAGCAGCTTAGTTGTGTCTGATAGCACAGATACGCAGTATTTT
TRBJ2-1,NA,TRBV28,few,CASSLTLTGEVNEQFF,TGTGCCAGCAGTCTCACCCTGACGGGGGAAGTCAATGAGCAGTTCTTC
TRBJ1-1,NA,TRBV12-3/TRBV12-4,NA,CASTPGLEAFF,TGTGCCAGCACCCCGGGCCTCGAAGCTTTCTTT
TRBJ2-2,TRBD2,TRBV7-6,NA,CATSGGTNTGELFF,TGTGCCACCAGCGGGGGGACGAACACCGGGGAGCTGTTTTTT
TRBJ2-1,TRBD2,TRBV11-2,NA,CASSLVGAGGRANNEQFF,TGTGCCAGCAGCTTAGTTGGCGCGGGGGGGCGGGCAAACAATGAGCAGTTCTTC
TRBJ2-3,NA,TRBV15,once,CATSRDRNTRTDTQYF,TGTGCCACCAGCAGAGATCGAAACACACGCACAGATACGCAGTATTTT